This entry lists 9 T cell receptor beta chains sequenced from one sample in a study of T-cell reconstitution after alpha-beta-depleted transplantation in children. A library of TCRbeta sequences, prepared with unique molecular identifiers, was generated. TCRdb re-called the PCR reads with MiXCR, one entry per CDR3 protein. There are some 500,000 distinct CDR3 sequences in the sample; 30% to 35% occur only once, and approximately 2.3% lies in the top ten. The sequencing used PBMCs from the stem cell graft donor, collected from the stem cell graft. Receptor source: a human donor who donated a stem cell graft to a child with aplastic anemia.

CDR3 loop: CASSPSGRAPGELFF. The CDR3 nucleotides are TGTGCCAGCAGTCCCAGCGGGAGGGCCCCCGGGGAGCTGTTTTTT. J is TRBJ2-2 and V is TRBV6-2 or TRBV6-3, with TRBD2 identical over 10 bases. Germline loops: CDR1 MNHEY, CDR2 SVGEGT. This CDR3 has 15 residues. The ends lost 5 bases at V and 6 bases at J; junction bases unmatched: 6.

About this clonotype: The junction departs from the called germline gene at one end, perhaps through a read error. This chain uses TRBV12-3 or TRBV12-4 with TRBJ1-1, with D possibly matching TRBD1 (5 bases). This CDR3 contains 15 residues. The CDR3 DNA follows: TGTGCCAGCATCAGGGTGGCGGGCAAGAACGCTGAAGCTTTCTTT. It codes for CASIRVAGKNAEAFF.

There are a few counts of this clonotype. The chain joins TRBV7-6 to TRBJ1-4; D is ambiguous. CDR1 and CDR2 (germline): SGHVS, FNYEAQ. The CDR3 is 14 amino acids. V lost 5 bases and J lost 8, with 15 bases in between. The DNA of the CDR3 is TGTGCCAGCAGCCGAGCGGGATTCGGGGAAAAACTGTTTTTT. It translates to CASSRAGFGEKLFF.

This sequence joins TRBV4-2 and TRBJ2-3, with unresolved D. Per germline, CDR1 LGHNA and CDR2 YNFKEQ. Trimming removed 1 base at V and 6 bases at J, with 11 bases between. This CDR3 is built from 14 residues. The CDR3 nucleotides read TGTGCCAGCAGCCAAGGAGCTAGTAGGGATACGCAGTATTTT. It codes for CASSQGASRDTQYF.

This chain uses TRBV10-2 with TRBJ2-2; 7 bases are shared with TRBD2. This CDR3 region has 15 residues. V was pared by 7 bases and J by 3 bases, with 8 bases of the junction left unmatched. The V gene's germline CDR1 is WSHSY and CDR2 SAAADI. CDR3 protein: CASIDGGSHTGELFF. The DNA of the CDR3 is TGCGCCAGCATAGACGGCGGGAGCCACACCGGGGAGCTGTTTTTT.

The table lists this clonotype with a few counts. This chain links TRBV10-3 with TRBJ1-3, with D unclear. Germline V CDR1 and CDR2: ENHRY, SYGVKD. CDR3 size: 11 residues. V was cut by 5 bases and J by 8 bases, with 7 bases left in between. The CDR3 region is CAISSGDTIYF. The DNA of the CDR3 is TGTGCCATCAGTTCAGGTGACACCATATATTTT.

This clonotype came up a few times. V gene TRBV12-3 or TRBV12-4 combines with J gene TRBJ2-5, with TRBD2 matching over 8 bases. The V and J ends lost 6 bases and 4 bases, in that order; junction bases with no gene match: 19. This CDR3 contains 18 residues. The CDR3 bases are TGTGCCAGCAGCCCGCGGTCCCACGCGGGGGGTGGGGGAGAGACCCAGTACTTC. As protein: CASSPRSHAGGGGETQYF.

The chain combines TRBV12-3 or TRBV12-4 with TRBJ2-2; D is possibly TRBD1 (5 bases). The CDR3 loop spans 13 amino acids. V dropped 7 bases and J dropped 6 bases, with 12 bases sitting between them. CDR3 in DNA: TGTGCCAGCACCCTCAGCAGGGCCGGGGAGCTGTTTTTT. Its protein is CASTLSRAGELFF.

This chain uses TRBV18 with TRBJ2-7; maybe TRBD2 (6 bases). This CDR3 spans 15 amino acids. The V end was cut by 3 bases, the J end by 6 bases, with 18 bases between. In germline, CDR1 is KGHSH, CDR2 LQKENI. The CDR3 here is CASSPMGGPSFEQYF. The CDR3 region has the DNA TGTGCCAGCTCACCGATGGGAGGCCCGTCGTTCGAGCAGTACTTC.